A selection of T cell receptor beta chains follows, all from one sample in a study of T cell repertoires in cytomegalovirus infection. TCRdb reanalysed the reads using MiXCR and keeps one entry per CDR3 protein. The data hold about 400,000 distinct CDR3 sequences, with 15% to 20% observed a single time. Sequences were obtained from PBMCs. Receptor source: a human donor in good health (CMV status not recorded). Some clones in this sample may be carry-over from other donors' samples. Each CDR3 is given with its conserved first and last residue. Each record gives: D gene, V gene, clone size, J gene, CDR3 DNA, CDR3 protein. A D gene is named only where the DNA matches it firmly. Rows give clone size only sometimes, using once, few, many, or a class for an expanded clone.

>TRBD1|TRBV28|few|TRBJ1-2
TGTGCCAGCACCGGGGGGGGGACAGGTCGAGGGTACACCTTC
CASTGGGTGRGYTF
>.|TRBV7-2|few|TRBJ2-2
TGTGCCAGCAGCTTAGAAGTAGCACAGGCGAACACCGGGGAGCTGTTTTTT
CASSLEVAQANTGELFF
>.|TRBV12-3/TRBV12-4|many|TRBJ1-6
TGTGCCAGCAGTCGTGACAGTCCGAATTCGTCCCTCCACTTT
CASSRDSPNSSLHF
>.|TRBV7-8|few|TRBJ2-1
TGTGCCAGCAGCCCAGAGCGGGTTTCCTACAATGAGCAGTTCTTC
CASSPERVSYNEQFF
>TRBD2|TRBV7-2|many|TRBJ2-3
TGTGCCACCAATTTAGCGGGAGGGGGCACAGATACGCAGTATTTT
CATNLAGGGTDTQYF
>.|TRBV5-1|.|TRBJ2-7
TGCGCCAGCAGCACCGAAGGGACGAATACGGAGCAGTACTTC
CASSTEGTNTEQYF
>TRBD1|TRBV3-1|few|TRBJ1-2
TGTGCCAGCAGCCAAGCGGTACAGGGGGTCGACTACACCTTC
CASSQAVQGVDYTF
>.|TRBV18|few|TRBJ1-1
TGTGCCAGCTCCTCCGGCCAGACCCAGAACACTGAAGCTTTCTTT
CASSSGQTQNTEAFF
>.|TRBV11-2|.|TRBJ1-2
TGTGCCAGCAGCCCCCTCGGGGATCCGGACTATGGCTACACCTTC
CASSPLGDPDYGYTF
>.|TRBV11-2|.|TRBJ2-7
TGTGCCAGCAGCCAAGCCGGACAAACCTACGAGCAGTACTTC
CASSQAGQTYEQYF
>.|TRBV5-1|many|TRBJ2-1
TGCGCCAGCAGCAGCGGACCATTCTCCTACAATGAGCAGTTCTTC
CASSSGPFSYNEQFF
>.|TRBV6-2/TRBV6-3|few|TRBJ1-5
TGTGCCAGCAGTTACTCGACCAGGGTGCGCCAGCCCCAGCATTTT
CASSYSTRVRQPQHF
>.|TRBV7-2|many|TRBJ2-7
TGTGCCAGCAGCTCGGACAACTACGAGCAGTACTTC
CASSSDNYEQYF
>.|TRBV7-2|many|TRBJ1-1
TGTGCCAGCAGCTCAAGCGCGTTCGAGGGTGAAGCTTTCTTT
CASSSSAFEGEAFF
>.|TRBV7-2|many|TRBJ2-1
TGTGCCAGCACCGACCCAGCGAGGCCGAGCTCCTACAATGAGCAGTTCTTC
CASTDPARPSSYNEQFF
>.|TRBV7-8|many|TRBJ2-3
TGTGCCAGCAGCTCGAAGGGGGGAAAAGGGGCAGATACGCAGTATTTT
CASSSKGGKGADTQYF
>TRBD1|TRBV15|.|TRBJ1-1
TGTGCCACCAGCAGAGGACGGGACAGGGGAGACACTGAAGCTTTCTTT
CATSRGRDRGDTEAFF
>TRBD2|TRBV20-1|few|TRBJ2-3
TGCAGTGCCCTACTAGCGAGCACAGATACGCAGTATTTT
CSALLASTDTQYF
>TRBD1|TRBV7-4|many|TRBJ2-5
TGTGCCAGCAGCTCTTCCGGGACAGGAGAAGAGACCCAGTACTTC
CASSSSGTGEETQYF
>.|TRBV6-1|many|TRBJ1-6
TGTGCCAGCAGGCTGGCCGGGTTCGGGAATTCACCCCTCCACTTT
CASRLAGFGNSPLHF
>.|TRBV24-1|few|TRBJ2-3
TGTGCCACCAGTGATTTGGGCCGACAGAGCAGGGTTCCAGATACGCAGTATTTT
CATSDLGRQSRVPDTQYF
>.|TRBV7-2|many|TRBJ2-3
TGTGCCAGCAGCTTGCAGACTCCTAGCACAGATACGCAGTATTTT
CASSLQTPSTDTQYF
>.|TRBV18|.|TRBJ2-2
TGTGCCAGCTCACCACCTGGTTCGGGAGCGAACACCGGGGAGCTGTTTTTT
CASSPPGSGANTGELFF
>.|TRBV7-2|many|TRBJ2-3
TGTGCCAGCAGCCGACCCCCCGCCACAGATACGCAGTATTTT
CASSRPPATDTQYF
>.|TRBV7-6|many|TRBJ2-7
TGTGCCAGCAGCTGGACATCGAGCTCCTACGAGCAGTACTTC
CASSWTSSSYEQYF
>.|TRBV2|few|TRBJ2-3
TGTGCCAGCAGGAGGCAGGGGTCCGGAGATACGCAGTATTTT
CASRRQGSGDTQYF
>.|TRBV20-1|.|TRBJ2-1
TGCAGTGCTAGAGATAGGGTAGCTCCCTACAATGAGCAGTTCTTC
CSARDRVAPYNEQFF
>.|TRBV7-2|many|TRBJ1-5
TGTGCCAGCAGCCCTTTCCGGGGTAATCAGCCCCAGCATTTT
CASSPFRGNQPQHF
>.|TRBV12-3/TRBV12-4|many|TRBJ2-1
TGTGCCAGCAGAAAAGTTGAGGGAGGAGCCATTGAGCAGTTCTTC
CASRKVEGGAIEQFF
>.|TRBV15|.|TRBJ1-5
TGTGCCACCAGCAGACAGATTAGCAATCAGCCCCAGCATTTT
CATSRQISNQPQHF
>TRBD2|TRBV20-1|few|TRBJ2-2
TGCAGTGCTAAGAAGGGAGGGGCCGGGGAGCTGTTTTTT
CSAKKGGAGELFF
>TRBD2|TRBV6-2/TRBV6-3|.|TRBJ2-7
TGTGCCAGCAGTTCGGGAGCGGGGCTGGACGAGCAGTACTTC
CASSSGAGLDEQYF
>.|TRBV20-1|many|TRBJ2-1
TGCAGTGCTAGAGGACACAGGGATTCCAGCTCCTACAATGAGCAGTTCTTC
CSARGHRDSSSYNEQFF
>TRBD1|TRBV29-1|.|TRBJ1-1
TGCAGCGTTGAAACTACAGGGGTGGGAAACACTGAAGCTTTCTTT
CSVETTGVGNTEAFF
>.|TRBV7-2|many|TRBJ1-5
TGTGCCAGCAGCTTAACCGTTGATCAGCCCCAGCATTTT
CASSLTVDQPQHF
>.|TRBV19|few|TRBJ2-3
TGTGCCAGTAGTATGGGTGACACGCGCACAGATACGCAGTATTTT
CASSMGDTRTDTQYF
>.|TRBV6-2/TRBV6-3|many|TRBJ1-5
TGTGCCAGCAGTTGGACGGGGAATCAGCCCCAGCATTTT
CASSWTGNQPQHF
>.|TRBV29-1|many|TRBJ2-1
TGCAGCGTTTTGACTGTACTCGCAGGATACAATGAGCAGTTCTTC
CSVLTVLAGYNEQFF
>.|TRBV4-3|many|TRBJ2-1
TGCGCCAGCAGCCAAGGGGTCTCGGCGGACTCCTACAATGAGCAGTTCTTC
CASSQGVSADSYNEQFF
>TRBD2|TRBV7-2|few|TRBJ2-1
TGTGCCAGCAGCTTTGCTGCGGGACTAGCGGGAGATCGGGGGGAGCAGTTCTTC
CASSFAAGLAGDRGEQFF
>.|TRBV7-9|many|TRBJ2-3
TGTGCCAGCAGCTTAGACGGACTACGCACAGATACGCAGTATTTT
CASSLDGLRTDTQYF
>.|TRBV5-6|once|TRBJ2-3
TGTGCCAGCAGCACAAGCACAGATAAGCAGTATTTT
CASSTSTDKQYF
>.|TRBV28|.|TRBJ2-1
TGTGCCAGCAAGCAGGGGGGGTGGAGTGAGCAGTTCTTC
CASKQGGWSEQFF